The present TCR beta chain was sequenced within a study of glioma-infiltrating T cells after dendritic cell vaccination. Generated by immunoSEQ multiplex PCR, the TCRdb table keeps only in-frame clones and is missing some. The data contain about 82,000 clones, over 85% of them singletons. CDR3 length: 15 amino acids. Germline CDR1 is SNHLY and CDR2 is FYNNEI. V dropped 6 bases and J dropped 1; count of bases not matched to a gene: 9. The specimen was blood, collected before dendritic cell vaccination. The chain is built from TRBV2 and TRBJ2-7; TRBD1 matches at 7 bases. The source is a human donor with glioblastoma. DNA of the CDR3: TGTGCCAGCAGACAGACCGGGACAGCGTCCTACGAGCAGTACTTC. Translating it yields CASRQTGTASYEQYF. Combining the CDR3 with reference TRBV2 and TRBJ2-7 gives the whole variable domain EPEVTQTPSHQVTQMGQEVILRCVPISNHLYFYWYRQILGQKVEFLVSFYNNEISEKSEIFDDQFSVERPDGSNFTLKIRSTKLEDSAMYFCASRQTGTASYEQYFGPGTRLTVT.